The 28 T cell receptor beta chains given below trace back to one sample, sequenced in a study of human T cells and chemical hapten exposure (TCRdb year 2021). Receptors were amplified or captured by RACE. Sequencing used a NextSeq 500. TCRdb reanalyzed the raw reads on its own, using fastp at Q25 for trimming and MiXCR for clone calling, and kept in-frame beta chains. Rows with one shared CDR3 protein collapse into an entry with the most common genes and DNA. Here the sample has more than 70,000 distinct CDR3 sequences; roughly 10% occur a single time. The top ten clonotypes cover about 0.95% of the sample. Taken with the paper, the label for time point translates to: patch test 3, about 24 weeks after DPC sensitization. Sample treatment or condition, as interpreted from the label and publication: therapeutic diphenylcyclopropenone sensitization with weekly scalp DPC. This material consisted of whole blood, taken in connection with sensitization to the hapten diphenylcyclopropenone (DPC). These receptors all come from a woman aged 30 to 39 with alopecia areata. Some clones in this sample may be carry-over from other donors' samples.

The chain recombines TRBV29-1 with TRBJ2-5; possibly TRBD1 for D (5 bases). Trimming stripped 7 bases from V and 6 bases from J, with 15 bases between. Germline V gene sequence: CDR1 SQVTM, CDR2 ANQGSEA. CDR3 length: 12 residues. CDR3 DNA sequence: TGCAGCGCCGAGAAGGGGTGGCAGACCCAGTACTTC. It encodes CSAEKGWQTQYF.

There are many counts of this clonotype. CDR3 nucleotides: TGTGCCAGCTCACGCGGGGGAGAAGAGACCCAGTACTTC. It yields the protein CASSRGGEETQYF. This chain links TRBV18 with TRBJ2-5; TRBD2 matches at 7 bases. Trimming cost V 4 bases and J 3 bases; bases outside gene matches: 2. This CDR3 has 13 residues. Germline V gene data show CDR1 as KGHSH and CDR2 as LQKENI.

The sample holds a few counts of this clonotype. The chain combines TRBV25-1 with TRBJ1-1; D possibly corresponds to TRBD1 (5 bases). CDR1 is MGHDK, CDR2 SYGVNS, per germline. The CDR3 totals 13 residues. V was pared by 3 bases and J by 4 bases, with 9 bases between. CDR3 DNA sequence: TGTGCCAGCAGTGAGGCAGGGAGCACTGAAGCTTTCTTT. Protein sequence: CASSEAGSTEAFF.

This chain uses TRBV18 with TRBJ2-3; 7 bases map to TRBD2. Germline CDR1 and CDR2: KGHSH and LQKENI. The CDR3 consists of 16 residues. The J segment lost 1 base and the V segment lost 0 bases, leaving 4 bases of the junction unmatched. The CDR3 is CASSPPGGSGTDTQYF. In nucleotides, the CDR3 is TGTGCCAGCTCACCACCGGGCGGGAGCGGCACAGATACGCAGTATTTT.

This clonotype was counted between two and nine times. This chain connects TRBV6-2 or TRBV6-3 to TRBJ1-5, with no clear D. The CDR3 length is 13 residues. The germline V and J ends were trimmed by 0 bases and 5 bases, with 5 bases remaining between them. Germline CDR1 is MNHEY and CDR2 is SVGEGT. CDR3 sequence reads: CASSYSIDQPQHF. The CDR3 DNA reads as TGTGCCAGCAGTTACTCGATTGATCAGCCCCAGCATTTT.

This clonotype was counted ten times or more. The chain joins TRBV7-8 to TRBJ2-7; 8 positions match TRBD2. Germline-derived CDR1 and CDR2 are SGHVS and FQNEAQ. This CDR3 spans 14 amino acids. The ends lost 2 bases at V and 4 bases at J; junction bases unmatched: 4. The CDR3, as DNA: TGTGCCAGCAGCTTAAGCCCGGGAGGGTACGAGCAGTACTTC. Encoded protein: CASSLSPGGYEQYF.

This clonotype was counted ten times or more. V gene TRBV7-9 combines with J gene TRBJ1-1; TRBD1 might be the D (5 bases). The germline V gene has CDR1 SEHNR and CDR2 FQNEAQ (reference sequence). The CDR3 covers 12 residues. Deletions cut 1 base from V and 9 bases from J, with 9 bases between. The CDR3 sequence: CASSLEGRQAFF. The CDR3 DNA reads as TGTGCCAGCAGCTTAGAGGGGCGGCAAGCTTTCTTT. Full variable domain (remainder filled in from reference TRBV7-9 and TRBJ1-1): DTGVSQNPRHKITKRGQNVTFRCDPISEHNRLYWYRQTLGQGPEFLTYFQNEAQLEKSRLLSDRFSAERPKGSFSTLEIQRTEQGDSAMYLCASSLEGRQAFFGQGTRLTVV.

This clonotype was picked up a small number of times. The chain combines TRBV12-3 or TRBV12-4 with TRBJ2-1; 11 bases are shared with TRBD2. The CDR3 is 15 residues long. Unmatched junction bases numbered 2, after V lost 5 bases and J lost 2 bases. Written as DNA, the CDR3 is TGTGCCAGCAGTATGGGACTAGCGGCCTACAATGAGCAGTTCTTC. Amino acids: CASSMGLAAYNEQFF.

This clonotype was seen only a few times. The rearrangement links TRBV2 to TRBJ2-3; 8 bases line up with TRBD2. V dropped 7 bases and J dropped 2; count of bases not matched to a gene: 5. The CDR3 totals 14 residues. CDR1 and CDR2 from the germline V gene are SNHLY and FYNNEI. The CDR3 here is CASTRGGLTDTQYF. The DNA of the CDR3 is TGTGCCAGCACACGGGGGGGCCTCACAGATACGCAGTATTTT. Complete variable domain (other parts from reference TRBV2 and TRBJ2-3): EPEVTQTPSHQVTQMGQEVILRCVPISNHLYFYWYRQILGQKVEFLVSFYNNEISEKSEIFDDQFSVERPDGSNFTLKIRSTKLEDSAMYFCASTRGGLTDTQYFGPGTRLTVL.

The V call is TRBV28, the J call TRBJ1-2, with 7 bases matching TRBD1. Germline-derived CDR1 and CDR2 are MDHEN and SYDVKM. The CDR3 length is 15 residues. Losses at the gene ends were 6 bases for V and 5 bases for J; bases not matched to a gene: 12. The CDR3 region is CASRSHRQGTYGYTF. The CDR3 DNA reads TGTGCCAGCAGGTCCCACCGACAGGGAACTTATGGCTACACCTTC.

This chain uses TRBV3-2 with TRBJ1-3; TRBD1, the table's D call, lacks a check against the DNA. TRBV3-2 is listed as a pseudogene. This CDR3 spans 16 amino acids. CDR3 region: CASSRGRGYSGNTIYF. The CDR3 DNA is TGTGCCAGCAGCCGGGGACGGGGCTACTCTGGAAACACCATATATTTT.

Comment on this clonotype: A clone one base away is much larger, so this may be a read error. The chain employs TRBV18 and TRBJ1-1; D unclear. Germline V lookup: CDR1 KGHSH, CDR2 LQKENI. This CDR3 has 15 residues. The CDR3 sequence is CANSPPGPAGTEAFF. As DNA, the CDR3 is TGTGCCAACTCACCACCGGGCCCCGCGGGCACTGAAGCTTTCTTT.

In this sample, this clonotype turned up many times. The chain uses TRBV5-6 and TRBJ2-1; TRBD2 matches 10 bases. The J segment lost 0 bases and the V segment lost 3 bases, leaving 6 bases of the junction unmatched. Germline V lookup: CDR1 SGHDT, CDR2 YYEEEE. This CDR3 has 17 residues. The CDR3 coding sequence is TGTGCCAGCAGCTGGCTAGCGGGGGCTGCCTCCTACAATGAGCAGTTCTTC. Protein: CASSWLAGAASYNEQFF. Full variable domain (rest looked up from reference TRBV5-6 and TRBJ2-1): DAGVTQSPTHLIKTRGQQVTLRCSPKSGHDTVSWYQQALGQGPQFIFQYYEEEERQRGNFPDRFSGHQFPNYSSELNVNALLLGDSALYLCASSWLAGAASYNEQFFGPGTRLTVL.

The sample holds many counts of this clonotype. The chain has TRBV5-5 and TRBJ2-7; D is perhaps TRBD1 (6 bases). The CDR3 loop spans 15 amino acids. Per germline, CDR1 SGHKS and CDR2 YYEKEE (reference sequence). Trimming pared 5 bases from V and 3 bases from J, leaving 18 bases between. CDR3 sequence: CASRPQGVSNYEQYV. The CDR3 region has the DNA TGTGCCAGCAGGCCACAGGGAGTCTCAAACTACGAGCAGTACGTC.

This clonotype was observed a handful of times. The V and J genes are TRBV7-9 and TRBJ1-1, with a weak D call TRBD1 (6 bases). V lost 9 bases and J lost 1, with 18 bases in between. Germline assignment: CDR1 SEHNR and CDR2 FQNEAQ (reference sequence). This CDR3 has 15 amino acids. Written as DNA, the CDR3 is TGTGCCAGTACCCGAAGCGGGGGCGAGAACACTGAAGCTTTCTTT. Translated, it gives CASTRSGGENTEAFF.

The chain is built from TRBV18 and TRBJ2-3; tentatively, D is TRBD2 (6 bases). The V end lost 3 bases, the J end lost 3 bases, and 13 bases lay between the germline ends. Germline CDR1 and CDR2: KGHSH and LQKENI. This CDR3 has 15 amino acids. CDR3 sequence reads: CASSPPLLATDTQYF. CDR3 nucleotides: TGTGCCAGCTCACCCCCTTTGCTAGCGACAGATACGCAGTATTTT.

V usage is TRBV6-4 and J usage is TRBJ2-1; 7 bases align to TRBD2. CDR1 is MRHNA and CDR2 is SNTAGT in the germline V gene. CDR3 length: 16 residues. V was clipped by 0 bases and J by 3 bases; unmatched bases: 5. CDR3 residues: CASSDSIAGDYNEQFF. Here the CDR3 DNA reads TGTGCCAGCAGTGACTCGATTGCGGGAGACTACAATGAGCAGTTCTTC.

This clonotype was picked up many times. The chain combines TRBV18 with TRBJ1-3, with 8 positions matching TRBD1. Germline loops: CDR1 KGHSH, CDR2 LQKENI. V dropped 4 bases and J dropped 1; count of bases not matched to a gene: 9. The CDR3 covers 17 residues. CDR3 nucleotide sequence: TGTGCCAGCTCACAATCGGGACAGGCGGTATCTGGAAACACCATATATTTT. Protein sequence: CASSQSGQAVSGNTIYF. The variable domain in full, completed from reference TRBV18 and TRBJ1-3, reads NAGVMQNPRHLVRRRGQEARLRCSPMKGHSHVYWYRQLPEEGLKFMVYLQKENIIDESGMPKERFSAEFPKEGPSILRIQQVVRGDSAAYFCASSQSGQAVSGNTIYFGEGSWLTVV.

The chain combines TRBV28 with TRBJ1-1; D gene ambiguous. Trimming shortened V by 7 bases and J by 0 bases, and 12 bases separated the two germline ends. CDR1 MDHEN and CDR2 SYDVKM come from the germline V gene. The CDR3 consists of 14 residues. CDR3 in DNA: TGTGCCAGCAAGGAGACGGCGGTGAACACTGAAGCTTTCTTT. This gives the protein CASKETAVNTEAFF. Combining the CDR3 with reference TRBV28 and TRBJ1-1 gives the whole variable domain DVKVTQSSRYLVKRTGEKVFLECVQDMDHENMFWYRQDPGLGLRLIYFSYDVKMKEKGDIPEGYSVSREKKERFSLILESASTNQTSMYLCASKETAVNTEAFFGQGTRLTVV.

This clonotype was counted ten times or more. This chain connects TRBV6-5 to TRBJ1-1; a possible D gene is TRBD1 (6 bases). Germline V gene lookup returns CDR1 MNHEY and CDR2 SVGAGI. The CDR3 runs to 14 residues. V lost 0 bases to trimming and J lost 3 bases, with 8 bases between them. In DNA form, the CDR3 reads TGTGCCAGCAGTTACTCTGGGGGCGACACTGAAGCTTTCTTT. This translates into CASSYSGGDTEAFF.

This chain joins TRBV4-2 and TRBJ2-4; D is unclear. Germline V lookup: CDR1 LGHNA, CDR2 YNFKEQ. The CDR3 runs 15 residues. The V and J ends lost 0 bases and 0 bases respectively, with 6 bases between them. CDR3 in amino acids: CASSQDLIAKNIQYF. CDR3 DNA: TGTGCCAGCAGCCAAGATCTGATAGCCAAAAACATTCAGTACTTC.

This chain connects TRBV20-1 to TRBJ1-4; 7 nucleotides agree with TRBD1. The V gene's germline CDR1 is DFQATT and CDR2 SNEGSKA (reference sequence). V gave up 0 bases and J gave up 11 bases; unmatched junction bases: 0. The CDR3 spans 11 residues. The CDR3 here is CSARETGKLFF. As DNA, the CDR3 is TGCAGTGCTAGAGAGACAGGGAAACTGTTTTTT.

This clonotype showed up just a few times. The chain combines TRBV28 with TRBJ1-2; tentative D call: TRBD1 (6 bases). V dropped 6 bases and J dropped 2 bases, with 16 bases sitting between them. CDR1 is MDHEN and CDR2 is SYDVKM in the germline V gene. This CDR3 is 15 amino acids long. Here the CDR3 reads CASSFHRGTNYGYTF. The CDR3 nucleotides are TGTGCCAGCAGCTTCCACCGAGGGACAAACTATGGCTACACCTTC.

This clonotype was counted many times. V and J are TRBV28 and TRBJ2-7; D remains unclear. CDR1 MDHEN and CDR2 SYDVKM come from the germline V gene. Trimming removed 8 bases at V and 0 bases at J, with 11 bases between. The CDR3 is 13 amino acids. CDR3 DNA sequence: TGTGCCAGCCGGACCGGCGGCTCCTACGAGCAGTACTTC. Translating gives CASRTGGSYEQYF. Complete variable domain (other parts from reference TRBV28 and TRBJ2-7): DVKVTQSSRYLVKRTGEKVFLECVQDMDHENMFWYRQDPGLGLRLIYFSYDVKMKEKGDIPEGYSVSREKKERFSLILESASTNQTSMYLCASRTGGSYEQYFGPGTRLTVT.

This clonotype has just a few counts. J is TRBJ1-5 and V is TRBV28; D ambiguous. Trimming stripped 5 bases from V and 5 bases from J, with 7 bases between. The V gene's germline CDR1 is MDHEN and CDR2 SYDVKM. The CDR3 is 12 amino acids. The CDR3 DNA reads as TGTGCCAGCAGTCTCGGATATCAGCCCCAGCATTTT. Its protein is CASSLGYQPQHF.

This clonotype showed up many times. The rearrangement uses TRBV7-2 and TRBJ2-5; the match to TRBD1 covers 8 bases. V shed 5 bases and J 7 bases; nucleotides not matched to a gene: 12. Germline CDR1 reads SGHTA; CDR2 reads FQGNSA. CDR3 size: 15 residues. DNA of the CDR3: TGTGCCAGCAGCCCAAGACAGGGGCGGATTCCGACCCAGTACTTC. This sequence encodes CASSPRQGRIPTQYF.

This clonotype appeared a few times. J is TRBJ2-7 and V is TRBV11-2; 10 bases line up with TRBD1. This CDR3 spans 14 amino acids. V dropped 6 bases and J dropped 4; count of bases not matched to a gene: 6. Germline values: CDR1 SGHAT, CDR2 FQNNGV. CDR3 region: CASRKPGQGYEQYF. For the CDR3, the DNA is TGTGCCAGCAGGAAACCGGGACAGGGGTACGAGCAGTACTTC.

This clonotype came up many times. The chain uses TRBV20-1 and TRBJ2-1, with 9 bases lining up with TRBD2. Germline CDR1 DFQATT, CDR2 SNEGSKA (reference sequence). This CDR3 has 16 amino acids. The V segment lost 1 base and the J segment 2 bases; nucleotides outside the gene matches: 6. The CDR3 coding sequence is TGCAGTGCTAGAGTTTTTAGCGGGGGCCCCTACAATGAGCAGTTCTTC. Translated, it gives CSARVFSGGPYNEQFF.